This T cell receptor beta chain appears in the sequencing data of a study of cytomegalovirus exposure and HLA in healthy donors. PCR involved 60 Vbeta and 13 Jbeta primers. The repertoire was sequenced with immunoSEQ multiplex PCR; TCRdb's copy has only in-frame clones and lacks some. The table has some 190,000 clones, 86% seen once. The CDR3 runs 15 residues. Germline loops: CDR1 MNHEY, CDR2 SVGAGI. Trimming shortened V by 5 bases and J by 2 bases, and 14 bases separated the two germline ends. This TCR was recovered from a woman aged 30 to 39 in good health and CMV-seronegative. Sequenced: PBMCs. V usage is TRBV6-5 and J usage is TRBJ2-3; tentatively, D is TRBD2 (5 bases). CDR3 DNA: TGTGCCAGCAGTCCATCCCGGAGGCTCACAGATACGCAGTATTTT. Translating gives CASSPSRRLTDTQYF.